Following are 22 T cell receptor beta chains from one sample sequenced in a study of CD8+CD57+ T cells in acquired aplastic anemia. It was genomic DNA that served as the template for profiling TCR beta VDJ and CDR3. TCRdb reanalysed the reads using MiXCR and keeps one entry per CDR3 protein. This sample has about 180,000 distinct CDR3 sequences, with around 50% found just once. Whoever was chosen for sequencing had shown CD8+CD57+ cell expansion by flow cytometry. Input material: sorted CD4+, CD8+, or CD8+CD57+ T cells (not recorded which) from PBMCs. The receptors stem from a human donor with aplastic anemia.

V is TRBV4-1 and J is TRBJ1-5; no firm D call. The CDR3 consists of 15 residues. V dropped 0 bases and J dropped 7 bases, with 13 bases sitting between them. Germline V lookup: CDR1 MGHRA, CDR2 YSYEKL. In DNA form, the CDR3 reads TGCGCCAGCAGCCAAGAGTTCTTGCTGTTGCAGCCCCAGCATTTT. This encodes CASSQEFLLLQPQHF.

This clonotype was seen repeatedly, ten times or more. V gene TRBV7-8 combines with J gene TRBJ1-6; 9 bases are shared with TRBD1. The CDR3 is 15 amino acids. Germline V CDR1 and CDR2: SGHVS, FQNEAQ. V lost 2 bases to trimming and J lost 7 bases; unmatched junction nucleotides: 3. DNA of the CDR3: TGTGCCAGCAGCTTAACCACAGGGGGCAATTCACCCCTCCACTTT. This translates into CASSLTTGGNSPLHF.

As regards this clonotype: A read error may produce the germline difference seen at one junction end. The V and J genes are TRBV20-1 and TRBJ2-7; D possibly corresponds to TRBD2 (6 bases). The CDR3 extends over 13 amino acids. Germline loops: CDR1 DFQATT, CDR2 SNEGSKA (reference sequence). The CDR3 DNA sequence: TGCAGTTCTGCACGGGGGAGCTCCTGCGAGCAGTACTTC. The encoded protein is CSSARGSSCEQYF.

This clonotype has a single count. The CDR3 DNA reads as TGCAGTCCCAGCGGCCTAAGGACAGGGAGCTATGGCTACACCTTC. It specifies CSPSGLRTGSYGYTF. This sequence joins TRBV20-1 and TRBJ1-2; 8 bases are shared with TRBD1. V lost 8 bases and J lost 4; bases outside the gene matches: 15. The CDR3 consists of 15 residues. Germline V CDR1 and CDR2: DFQATT, SNEGSKA (reference sequence).

This clonotype has just one count. The chain uses TRBV29-1 and TRBJ2-5, with TRBD1 matching 10 bases. With 6 bases clipped from V and 6 bases from J, the junction kept 10 bases outside the gene matches. This CDR3 contains 14 residues. From germline, CDR1 is SQVTM and CDR2 ANQGSEA. As DNA, the CDR3 is TGCAGCGTCGACCCGGGACAGGGGTGGAAGACCCAGTACTTC. Protein: CSVDPGQGWKTQYF.

V gene TRBV6-1 combines with J gene TRBJ2-2; 7 positions match TRBD2. This CDR3 comprises 15 residues. CDR1 and CDR2 (germline): MNHNS, SASEGT. The trim removed 6 bases at V and 1 base at J, leaving 5 bases unmatched. CDR3 nucleotide sequence: TGTGCCAGCAGAACGCTAGCGGAGAACACCGGGGAGCTGTTTTTT. Its translation is CASRTLAENTGELFF.

The chain joins TRBV7-2 to TRBJ1-1; 7 nucleotides align to TRBD1. CDR3 length: 14 amino acids. The germline V gene encodes CDR1 SGHTA and CDR2 FQGNSA. Unmatched junction bases numbered 5, after V lost 4 bases and J lost 3 bases. Here the CDR3 reads CASSSQGGHTEAFF. The CDR3 DNA reads as TGTGCCAGCAGCTCCCAGGGGGGGCACACTGAAGCTTTCTTT.

This chain connects TRBV7-3 to TRBJ2-7; 8 nucleotides match TRBD2. The CDR3 spans 14 residues. CDR1 is SGHTA, CDR2 FQGTGA, per germline. V lost 5 bases to trimming and J lost 4 bases; unmatched junction nucleotides: 7. CDR3 region: CASSITGGPYEQYF. In nucleotides, the CDR3 is TGTGCCAGCAGCATTACGGGGGGGCCTTACGAGCAGTACTTC.

The chain has TRBV7-8 and TRBJ1-2, with 8 nucleotides matching TRBD1. The germline CDR1 and CDR2 sequences are SGHVS and FQNEAQ. J gave up 8 bases and V 8 bases, and 4 bases lay outside the gene matches. The CDR3 consists of 11 residues. The DNA for the CDR3 is TGTGCCAGCCTGGACAGGGACGGCTACACCTTC. Amino acids: CASLDRDGYTF.

This rearrangement joins TRBV10-3 to TRBJ1-2; D might be TRBD1 (5 bases). CDR3 length: 12 amino acids. Germline assignment: CDR1 ENHRY and CDR2 SYGVKD. Deletions cut 7 bases from V and 2 bases from J, with 8 bases between. CDR3 loop: CAIKDINYGYTF. The CDR3, as DNA: TGTGCCATCAAGGACATAAACTATGGCTACACCTTC.

The J gene is TRBJ1-1, the V gene TRBV25-1; no firm D call. V shed 7 bases and J shed 4 bases, with 16 bases lying between them. Germline V CDR1 and CDR2: MGHDK, SYGVNS. The CDR3 totals 14 residues. Here the CDR3 reads CASTTFGRGTEAFF. The CDR3 DNA follows: TGTGCCAGCACCACCTTTGGGCGTGGCACTGAAGCTTTCTTT.

The V and J genes are TRBV7-3 and TRBJ2-1, with 9 bases fitting TRBD1. Germline V gene lookup returns CDR1 SGHTA and CDR2 FQGTGA. V lost 3 bases, J lost 4 bases, and 4 bases stayed unmatched. This CDR3 is 15 amino acids long. DNA for the CDR3: TGTGCCAGCAGCTTTGGGACAGGGACATACAATGAGCAGTTCTTC. Its translation: CASSFGTGTYNEQFF.

This clonotype was recorded many times. The chain carries TRBV29-1 and TRBJ2-1; D gene unclear. Trimming took off 0 bases at V and 6 bases at J, with 9 bases between the two ends. Per the germline V gene, CDR1 is SQVTM and CDR2 is ANQGSEA. The CDR3 is 13 residues long. CDR3 sequence reads: CSVEDAGVNEQFF. For the CDR3, the DNA is TGCAGCGTTGAAGATGCTGGGGTCAATGAGCAGTTCTTC.

This rearrangement joins TRBV4-1 to TRBJ1-3, with a weak D call TRBD1 (6 bases). CDR3 length: 19 residues. The germline gives CDR1 MGHRA, CDR2 YSYEKL. Trimming cost V 0 bases and J 4 bases, with 22 bases left between them. The CDR3 is CASSQDRQGTNLKGNTIYF. The CDR3 DNA reads TGCGCCAGCAGCCAAGATCGGCAGGGGACTAATCTTAAGGGAAACACCATATATTTT.

This chain joins TRBV5-1 and TRBJ2-2; D is possibly TRBD1 (7 bases). Trimming removed 2 bases at V and 8 bases at J, with 13 bases between. Germline V gives CDR1 SGHRS, CDR2 YFSETQ. The CDR3 has 14 residues. Here the CDR3 DNA reads TGCGCCAGCAGCTTCTCCAGGGGGGATGGGGAGCTGTTTTTT. This gives the protein CASSFSRGDGELFF.

The chain employs TRBV13 and TRBJ1-5; D uncertain. V was clipped by 2 bases and J by 6 bases, with 5 bases between them. Germline loops: CDR1 PRHDT, CDR2 FYEKMQ (reference sequence). The CDR3 totals 12 residues. The DNA of the CDR3 is TGTGCCAGCAGCTTATTCGGTCAGCCCCAGCATTTT. Translating gives CASSLFGQPQHF.

The chain couples TRBV2 to TRBJ1-2; the D gene is possibly TRBD1 (5 bases). Germline values: CDR1 SNHLY, CDR2 FYNNEI. The CDR3 spans 13 residues. V was pared by 8 bases and J by 1 base, with 11 bases between. For the CDR3, the DNA is TGTGCCAGCGGGGCGGGGGGTAACTATGGCTACACCTTC. Translated: CASGAGGNYGYTF.

This clonotype was found many times. The chain links TRBV2 to TRBJ2-1; 8 bases match TRBD2. The CDR3 is 17 amino acids. V lost 1 base, J lost 10 bases, and 15 bases stayed unmatched. Germline V gene lookup returns CDR1 SNHLY and CDR2 FYNNEI. This CDR3 reads CASSEGIGSGAEREQFF. The CDR3 DNA follows: TGTGCCAGCAGTGAAGGTATAGGTAGCGGGGCCGAACGGGAGCAGTTCTTC.

With regard to this clonotype: Given a much more abundant clone one base away, this may be a read error. This chain uses TRBV12-3 or TRBV12-4 with TRBJ1-1; D is unclear. The CDR3 contains 14 residues. The CDR3 spells CASSLERKGTEALF. In DNA, the CDR3 is TGTGCCAGCAGTTTGGAGAGGAAGGGCACTGAAGCTCTCTTT.

The V gene is TRBV5-4, the J gene TRBJ2-7; 8 bases align to TRBD2. J lost 0 bases, V lost 0 bases, and 8 bases had no gene match. From germline, CDR1 is SGHNT and CDR2 YYREEE (reference sequence). This CDR3 spans 17 amino acids. CDR3 nucleotides: TGTGCCAGCAGCTTGGAACTAGCGGAGGGATTCTCCTACGAGCAGTACTTC. Protein product: CASSLELAEGFSYEQYF. The full variable domain, in which reference TRBV5-4 and TRBJ2-7 provide the parts outside the CDR3, is ETGVTQSPTHLIKTRGQQVTLRCSSQSGHNTVSWYQQALGQGPQFIFQYYREEENGRGNFPPRFSGLQFPNYSSELNVNALELDDSALYLCASSLELAEGFSYEQYFGPGTRLTVT.

The chain combines TRBV6-1 with TRBJ2-7; 7 bases are shared with TRBD1. The CDR3 length is 13 residues. Germline assignment: CDR1 MNHNS and CDR2 SASEGT. V lost 5 bases, J lost 5 bases, and 6 bases stayed unmatched. CDR3 sequence reads: CASSPRQGHEQYF. As DNA, the CDR3 is TGTGCCAGCAGTCCCCGACAGGGACACGAGCAGTACTTC.

The J gene is TRBJ2-3, the V gene TRBV6-5; D not resolved. CDR3 length equals 15 residues. V shed 4 bases and J shed 2 bases, with 13 bases lying between them. Germline V gene lookup returns CDR1 MNHEY and CDR2 SVGAGI. In nucleotides, the CDR3 is TGTGCCAGCAGTTTAAGGGATTCGCCCACAGATACGCAGTATTTT. Translated, it gives CASSLRDSPTDTQYF.